This TCR beta chain was captured by sequencing in a study of cytomegalovirus exposure and HLA in healthy donors. With V trimmed by 1 base and J by 5 bases, 4 bases remained unmatched. CDR1 is MGHRA and CDR2 is YSYEKL in the germline V gene. The length of the CDR3 is 15 residues. Notes on the study in general: Listed as cytomegalovirus-associated were over 150 TCR beta chains. Highly shared variants forming one cluster were likely a sequencing artifact. The study assumed roughly uniform donor sequencing depth for presence/absence analyses.

For this clone: Its cognate antigen is unknown.

PCR primers comprised 60 Vbeta and 13 Jbeta primers. Some clones are missing from TCRdb's copy, which holds only in-frame ones; the method was immunoSEQ multiplex PCR. The data hold over 150,000 clones, with more than 80% observed a single time. Sequenced sample: PBMCs. The genes are TRBV4-1 and TRBJ2-2, with TRBD2 identical over 7 bases. The clonotype comes from a male donor in good health and CMV-seronegative. The CDR3 sequence is CASSQVGGRTGELFF. The CDR3 DNA is TGCGCCAGCAGCCAAGTCGGGGGGAGAACCGGGGAGCTGTTTTTT.